Listed here are 25 T cell receptor beta chains from one sample, sequenced in a study of cytomegalovirus exposure and HLA in healthy donors. The PCR had 60 Vbeta and 13 Jbeta primers. Some clones are missing from TCRdb's copy, which holds only in-frame ones; the method was immunoSEQ multiplex PCR. The sample yields 110,000 to 150,000 clones, roughly 9.4% seen once. The specimen sequenced was PBMCs. The receptors were gathered from a male donor in good health and CMV-seronegative.

The table lists this clone with a few counts. The chain joins TRBV5-1 to TRBJ2-7; D possibly corresponds to TRBD2 (6 bases). The V gene's germline CDR1 is SGHRS and CDR2 YFSETQ. There are 16 residues in the CDR3. V lost 0 bases, J lost 5 bases, and 18 bases lay in between. In DNA, the CDR3 is TGCGCCAGCAGCTTGGATTTGAGAGTTAGCGGCCACGAGCAGTACTTC. Translating gives CASSLDLRVSGHEQYF.

This clone was seen only a few times. The chain uses TRBV9 and TRBJ2-5; D is ambiguous. Germline-derived CDR1 and CDR2 are SGDLS and YYNGEE. CDR3 length: 14 residues. The V and J ends lost 0 bases and 0 bases respectively, with 6 bases between them. CDR3 protein: CASSVASYQETQYF. CDR3 bases: TGTGCCAGCAGCGTAGCCTCGTACCAAGAGACCCAGTACTTC. Supplemented by reference TRBV9 and TRBJ2-5, the full variable domain reads DSGVTQTPKHLITATGQRVTLRCSPRSGDLSVYWYQQSLDQGLQFLIQYYNGEERAKGNILERFSAQQFPDLHSELNLSSLELGDSALYFCASSVASYQETQYFGPGTRLLVL.

This chain links TRBV4-3 with TRBJ2-5, with 11 bases matching TRBD2. Trimming removed 2 bases from V and 1 base from J; junction bases left unmatched: 15. This CDR3 spans 20 amino acids. Germline V gives CDR1 LGHNA, CDR2 YSLEER. The DNA for the CDR3 is TGCGCCAGCAGCCAAAATTGGGTGAGGGCGACTAGCGGGACCCAAGAGACCCAGTACTTC. Its protein product is CASSQNWVRATSGTQETQYF.

The chain links TRBV30 to TRBJ2-3; no reliable D call. Trimming shortened V by 0 bases and J by 2 bases, and 6 bases separated the two germline ends. Germline lookup yields CDR1 GTSNPN and CDR2 SVGIG (reference sequence). This CDR3 is built from 13 residues. CDR3 residues: CAWSVEATDTQYF. The CDR3 DNA reads TGTGCCTGGAGTGTAGAAGCCACAGATACGCAGTATTTT.

This clone was detected only a few times. The gene calls are TRBV30 and TRBJ2-2; 10 positions agree with TRBD1. V shed 1 base and J 6 bases; nucleotides not matched to a gene: 5. The CDR3 is 15 residues long. CDR1 is GTSNPN and CDR2 is SVGIG in the germline V gene (reference sequence). CDR3 DNA: TGTGCCTGGAGTGCCCCGGACAGGGGGGCCGGGGAGCTGTTTTTT. The encoded protein is CAWSAPDRGAGELFF.

The table lists this clone with a count of one. Other DNA sequences in the same sample also yield this CDR3. The rearrangement uses TRBV7-6 and TRBJ2-3; D not resolved. This CDR3 is 12 amino acids long. Germline CDR1 and CDR2: SGHVS and FNYEAQ. The V and J ends lost 5 bases and 7 bases respectively, with 10 bases between them. The CDR3 DNA sequence: TGTGCCAGCAGCCCATTCCTAAATACGCAGTATTTT. Translated, it gives CASSPFLNTQYF.

This clone was seen only once. The gene calls are TRBV5-1 and TRBJ2-1; 7 nucleotides line up with TRBD1. The germline gives CDR1 SGHRS, CDR2 YFSETQ. J was trimmed by 9 bases and V by 2 bases; bases with no gene match: 8. This CDR3 has 14 amino acids. CDR3 amino acids: CASSLTHTGVEQFF. CDR3 nucleotide sequence: TGCGCCAGCAGCTTAACTCATACAGGGGTTGAGCAGTTCTTC. Looking up the rest from reference TRBV5-1 and TRBJ2-1 gives the full variable domain: KAGVTQTPRYLIKTRGQQVTLSCSPISGHRSVSWYQQTPGQGLQFLFEYFSETQRNKGNFPGRFSGRQFSNSRSEMNVSTLELGDSALYLCASSLTHTGVEQFFGPGTRLTVL.

There are a few counts of this clone. The sample contains more than one DNA sequence encoding this CDR3. This chain connects TRBV4-3 to TRBJ2-7, with 11 bases aligning to TRBD2. The CDR3 is 16 amino acids. Germline CDR1 LGHNA, CDR2 YSLEER. The V and J ends lost 5 bases and 5 bases, in that order; junction bases with no gene match: 11. In nucleotides, the CDR3 is TGCGCCAGCAGCGAAGGTCTGGGACTAGCGGTTAACGAGCAGTACTTC. Protein sequence: CASSEGLGLAVNEQYF.

The chain recombines TRBV6-5 with TRBJ2-1, with 11 bases lining up with TRBD2. The ends lost 5 bases at V and 2 bases at J; junction bases unmatched: 2. The CDR3 consists of 15 residues. Germline V gives CDR1 MNHEY, CDR2 SVGAGI. This CDR3 reads CASSQLAGAYNEQFF. CDR3 nucleotides: TGTGCCAGCAGTCAACTAGCGGGGGCCTACAATGAGCAGTTCTTC.

This clone occurred a few times. The chain uses TRBV7-8 and TRBJ2-6; D ambiguous. V lost 2 bases, J lost 0 bases, and 17 bases lay in between. Germline-derived CDR1 and CDR2 are SGHVS and FQNEAQ. The CDR3 loop spans 19 amino acids. The CDR3 DNA is TGTGCCAGCAGCTTACGTGAGGCGCGGCCGAACTCTGGGGCCAACGTCCTGACTTTC. Translation gives CASSLREARPNSGANVLTF.

CDR3 nucleotide sequence: TGTGCCATCAGTGAGTCGAACAGGTTGGTGGGCTACACCTTC. It translates to CAISESNRLVGYTF. This chain uses TRBV10-3 with TRBJ1-2, with D maybe TRBD1 (5 bases). The CDR3 contains 14 residues. The V and J ends lost 0 bases and 8 bases respectively, with 13 bases between them. Germline CDR1 is ENHRY and CDR2 is SYGVKD.

V gene TRBV6-5 combines with J gene TRBJ2-1, with D tentatively TRBD1 (5 bases). The CDR3 contains 14 residues. CDR1 is MNHEY and CDR2 is SVGAGI in the germline V gene. The V gene lost 4 bases and the J gene lost 8 bases, with 15 bases spanning the gap. The CDR3: CASSSSGKSDEQFF. CDR3 coding DNA: TGTGCCAGCAGTTCTTCAGGGAAGTCCGATGAGCAGTTCTTC.

V usage is TRBV9 and J usage is TRBJ1-3; no firm D call. The CDR3 loop spans 15 amino acids. The V end lost 6 bases, the J end lost 2 bases, and 15 bases lay between the germline ends. CDR1 and CDR2 (germline): SGDLS, YYNGEE. For the CDR3, the DNA is TGTGCCAGCACCCCGGAGGGTGGGCCTGGAAACACCATATATTTT. Protein sequence: CASTPEGGPGNTIYF.

Only a few counts were recorded for this clone. V usage is TRBV4-3 and J usage is TRBJ2-5; the D is unclear. The ends were cut back, 0 bases at V and 0 bases at J, with 5 bases in the middle. The germline V gene has CDR1 LGHNA and CDR2 YSLEER. The CDR3 is 14 residues long. The CDR3 DNA reads TGCGCCAGCAGCCAAGATGGCTACCAAGAGACCCAGTACTTC. It codes for CASSQDGYQETQYF.

As concerns this clone: Other DNA sequences in the same sample also yield this CDR3. The chain employs TRBV7-2 and TRBJ2-2, with a tentative D call TRBD1 (5 bases). The CDR3 is made up of 14 amino acids. Germline CDR1 reads SGHTA; CDR2 reads FQGNSA. The V gene lost 5 bases and the J gene lost 1 base, with 8 bases spanning the gap. The CDR3 sequence is CASSPDRNTGELFF. DNA for the CDR3: TGTGCCAGCAGCCCTGACAGGAACACCGGGGAGCTGTTTTTT.

J is TRBJ2-7 and V is TRBV6-1; 8 nucleotides match TRBD1. The V segment lost 7 bases and the J segment 3 bases; nucleotides outside the gene matches: 11. CDR3 length: 15 residues. Germline assignment: CDR1 MNHNS and CDR2 SASEGT. The CDR3 region is CASTPRGQEGYEQYF. CDR3 nucleotide sequence: TGTGCCAGCACCCCCAGGGGGCAGGAGGGCTACGAGCAGTACTTC.

Worth noting for this clone: The junction shows a germline mismatch at one end, possibly a read error. The V call is TRBV27, the J call TRBJ2-5; 9 positions match TRBD2. The CDR3 consists of 16 residues. Germline lookup yields CDR1 MNHEY and CDR2 SMNVEV (reference sequence). CDR3 DNA sequence: TGTGCCAGCAGTCTATCGGGACTAGCCCCCCAAGAGACCCAGTACTTC. This codes for CASSLSGLAPQETQYF.

The chain joins TRBV28 to TRBJ2-2, with D perhaps TRBD2 (6 bases). Germline V gene lookup returns CDR1 MDHEN and CDR2 SYDVKM. Trimming removed 7 bases at V and 4 bases at J, with 16 bases between. CDR3 length: 15 residues. The CDR3 DNA reads as TGTGCCAGCATCTCCGGGAGTTCGGGCACCGGGGAGCTGTTTTTT. It translates to CASISGSSGTGELFF.

The chain joins TRBV29-1 to TRBJ2-5; TRBD1 agrees at 8 bases. Trimming took 4 bases from V and 5 from J; bases not matched to a gene: 9. The CDR3 spans 14 residues. Germline V gene sequence: CDR1 SQVTM, CDR2 ANQGSEA. The CDR3 is CSVGGQGARETQYF. The DNA for the CDR3 is TGCAGCGTTGGGGGGCAGGGGGCGAGGGAGACCCAGTACTTC.

This clone was counted between two and nine times. The chain links TRBV29-1 to TRBJ1-2; 7 bases align to TRBD1. CDR1 and CDR2 (germline): SQVTM, ANQGSEA. The CDR3 runs 14 residues. With 4 bases clipped from V and 8 bases from J, the junction kept 13 bases outside the gene matches. CDR3 residues: CSVVSGTAARGYTF. The CDR3 DNA reads TGCAGCGTTGTAAGTGGGACAGCGGCACGAGGCTACACCTTC.

This clone has only a few counts. The rearrangement links TRBV6-5 to TRBJ1-1, with D possibly being TRBD1 (6 bases). This CDR3 region has 15 residues. The germline gives CDR1 MNHEY, CDR2 SVGAGI. Trimming took off 6 bases at V and 0 bases at J, with 14 bases between the two ends. CDR3 DNA sequence: TGTGCCAGCAGACCCACAGGGTGGATGAACACTGAAGCTTTCTTT. This sequence encodes CASRPTGWMNTEAFF.

In DNA form, the CDR3 reads TGTGCCAGCACTCCACTAGCGACCTACAATGAGCAGTTCTTC. Translating gives CASTPLATYNEQFF. The rearrangement uses TRBV2 and TRBJ2-1; the match to TRBD2 covers 7 bases. The CDR3 length is 14 residues. The germline V gene encodes CDR1 SNHLY and CDR2 FYNNEI. V trimming: 7 bases; J trimming: 2 bases; junction bases outside the gene matches: 5.

The V call is TRBV5-4, the J call TRBJ1-1, with D possibly matching TRBD1 (6 bases). Trimming took off 0 bases at V and 0 bases at J, with 12 bases between the two ends. Germline loops: CDR1 SGHNT, CDR2 YYREEE (reference sequence). The length of the CDR3 is 16 residues. The chain's CDR3 is CASSLDGTFVNTEAFF. CDR3 DNA sequence: TGTGCCAGCAGCTTGGACGGGACATTCGTGAACACTGAAGCTTTCTTT.

This clone occurred a few times. The J gene is TRBJ1-5, the V gene TRBV28, with D possibly being TRBD1 (6 bases). CDR1 MDHEN and CDR2 SYDVKM come from the germline V gene. Trimming left V 3 bases short and J 5 bases short, with 17 bases between. This CDR3 is built from 16 residues. The CDR3 here is CASSLDSPNTDQPQHF. The CDR3 bases are TGTGCCAGCAGTTTGGACAGCCCGAACACAGATCAGCCCCAGCATTTT. Supplemented by reference TRBV28 and TRBJ1-5, the full variable domain reads DVKVTQSSRYLVKRTGEKVFLECVQDMDHENMFWYRQDPGLGLRLIYFSYDVKMKEKGDIPEGYSVSREKKERFSLILESASTNQTSMYLCASSLDSPNTDQPQHFGDGTRLSIL.

This clone was counted between two and nine times. This chain joins TRBV19 and TRBJ1-1, with no clear D. Germline CDR1 is LNHDA and CDR2 is SQIVND (reference sequence). The CDR3 contains 15 residues. Trimming pared 4 bases from V and 0 bases from J, leaving 12 bases between. The CDR3 is CASSTNFDMNTEAFF. DNA for the CDR3: TGTGCCAGTAGTACCAACTTTGATATGAACACTGAAGCTTTCTTT.